Here is one TCR beta chain with its context. The repertoire was sequenced with immunoSEQ multiplex PCR; TCRdb's copy has only in-frame clones and lacks some. Of approximately 210,000 clones in the sample, around 84% were seen once. This entry is derived from a study of blood T cell repertoires in COVID-19. Looking at the study overall: PBMCs, B-cell-depleted T cells, or T cells provided the cDNA or gDNA that made up the material.

The CDR3 sequence is 16 residues long. V shed 0 bases, J shed 5 bases, and the junction held 10 bases outside the gene matches. Germline V gene sequence: CDR1 ENHRY, CDR2 SYGVKD. Sequencing was done on a sample of PBMCs or T cells enriched from blood (not recorded which). This chain links TRBV10-3 with TRBJ2-7, with TRBD1 matching over 7 bases. This TCR was sampled from a young man with acute COVID-19. Here the CDR3 DNA reads TGTGCCATCAGTGAGTCGAAGCAGGGGGTTCGGAACGAGCAGTACTTC. Protein product: CAISESKQGVRNEQYF.